Reported below is one T cell receptor (beta chain). The antigen is undetermined. The entry originates in a study of vaccination effects on CD4 cells after COVID-19. Cultured cells yielded isolated CD4+ T cells after about ten days. Two-dose BNT162b2 or mRNA-1273 vaccination was given to participants. Trimming shortened V by 0 bases and J by 4 bases, and 21 bases separated the two germline ends. The CDR3 covers 18 residues. The germline V gene encodes CDR1 MNHNS and CDR2 SASEGT. The table came from immunoSEQ multiplex PCR; TCRdb's copy has only in-frame clones and leaves some out. The table shows over 8,500 clones, with about 75% occurring only once.

The TCR originated in a human donor who received a COVID-19 vaccine. The specimen comprised CD4+ T cells from PBMCs cultured without peptide, sampled after COVID-19 vaccination. The chain combines TRBV6-1 with TRBJ2-5, with D possibly TRBD1 on 6 matching bases. This chain's CDR3 is CASSEAVSGAASGETQYF. The CDR3, as DNA: TGTGCCAGCAGTGAAGCGGTATCAGGGGCCGCGTCGGGAGAGACCCAGTACTTC.